The T cell receptor beta chain described here comes from a study of blood T cell repertoires in COVID-19. Study summary: The United States, Italy and Spain provided the acute and convalescent COVID-19 samples. PBMCs, B-cell-depleted T cells, or T cells provided the cDNA or gDNA that made up the material.

The Seattle site enrolled patients during active infection and followed them longitudinally. Original processing notes: Estimated nucleated cell counts came from reference gene primer amplification. The repertoire was sequenced with immunoSEQ multiplex PCR; TCRdb's copy has only in-frame clones and lacks some. Clone size and V and J calls were adopted from that table, with D and trimming inferred from the DNA. The sample contains about 49,000 clones, 65% to 90% of which appear only once. V was clipped by 3 bases and J by 6 bases, with 16 bases between them. CDR3 length equals 15 residues. Germline V gene data show CDR1 as SGHAT and CDR2 as FQDESV (reference sequence).

The gene calls are TRBV11-1 and TRBJ2-3, with D perhaps matching TRBD1 (5 bases). The specimen was peripheral blood. The receptor comes from an elderly woman with COVID-19, enrolled during active disease. The CDR3 DNA follows: TGTGCCAGCAGCTTTCAAACAGGTCCAGGGGATACGCAGTATTTT. Its translation is CASSFQTGPGDTQYF.